The clone carrying this TCR beta chain was counted at least ten times. What it recognizes is unknown. This sample was included in a study of human T cells and chemical hapten exposure. Points from the study as a whole: There was a positive correlation between PT1 expanded TCR counts and patch test score.

The CDR3 spans 15 residues. CDR1 is LGHDT and CDR2 is YNNKEL in the germline V gene (reference sequence). The V gene lost 4 bases and the J gene lost 0 bases, with 12 bases spanning the gap. Noted time point: patch test 2, 6 weeks after DPC sensitization. The treatment denotes: therapeutic diphenylcyclopropenone sensitization with weekly scalp DPC. Unfractionated whole blood served as the source for total RNA extraction. TCRdb re-derived calls from the RACE reads in MiXCR, one entry per CDR3 protein. Of around 99,000 distinct CDR3 sequences in the sample, about a tenth were seen once. The chain employs TRBV3-1 and TRBJ1-1; D might be TRBD1 (5 bases). The material sequenced was whole blood, taken in connection with sensitization to the hapten diphenylcyclopropenone (DPC). This sequence originates from a woman between 40 and 55 years old with alopecia areata. Some clones in this sample may be carry-over from other donors' samples. This CDR3 is CASSLLREMNTEAFF. CDR3 bases: TGTGCCAGCAGCCTACTCAGGGAGATGAACACTGAAGCTTTCTTT.